Sequencing of this TCR beta chain was carried out in a study of cytomegalovirus exposure and HLA in healthy donors. Study conclusions and caveats: Presence/absence analyses rested on an assumption that sequencing depth was roughly uniform across donors. Later work showed greater clonal expansion in HLA-associated TCR beta chains than in equally common others. In vitro data verified three CMV-associated chains as specific for CMV antigens.

Germline lookup yields CDR1 MNHEY and CDR2 SVGAGI. The CDR3 covers 13 residues. Trimming removed 9 bases from V and 1 base from J, with 9 bases in between. It was with 60 Vbeta and 13 Jbeta primers that the PCR ran. Measured with immunoSEQ multiplex PCR; TCRdb has only the in-frame clones, and not every one. The sample has over 200,000 clones; about 89% are singletons. Comments on this clone: The antigen remains unidentified.

Sequenced sample: PBMCs. The clonotype was recovered from a woman younger than 30 in good health and CMV-seronegative. The gene calls are TRBV6-5 and TRBJ1-4, with D possibly being TRBD1 (6 bases). CDR3 nucleotides: TGTGCCAGTAAACAGGGAACTAATGAAAAACTGTTTTTT. Translation: CASKQGTNEKLFF.